This T cell receptor (beta chain) was identified in a study of identical twins (TCRdb year 2016). Background for the entire study: The study deep-sequenced TCR alpha and beta repertoires from monozygotic twins, unrelated adults of various ages and cord blood to test whether fetal clonotypes persist. To rule out contamination, replicate twin experiments were performed at different times with different library preparation protocols.

Overall study results and their limits: Fewer insertions were carried by abundant cord blood beta clonotypes; a weaker similar trend was observed in young adult naive repertoires, while no such trend was observed in memory repertoires. Because the same donors could not be followed over many years, conclusions were based on cross-sectional statistical analysis. In monozygotic twins, recombination models systematically underestimated out-of-frame TCR alpha sharing, but the models matched the sharing seen between unrelated individuals. Zero-insertion analyses could be partly confounded by invariant T cells such as MAIT and iNKT, although diverse VJ usage argued against such confounding for most clonotypes. Compared with coincidental sharing between unrelated individuals, out-of-frame TCR alpha sequences shared between twins showed an excess of sequences with low generation probability. In beta out-of-frame sequences, excess twin sharing was weaker, because having fewer shared sequences lowered the signal-to-noise ratio.

All donors were healthy Caucasians. Three pairs of female monozygotic twins, all aged roughly 18 to 30 years, were included in the twin cohort. Peripheral blood mononuclear cells were used as the source from which RNA for TCR libraries was isolated. Spanning cysteine to phenylalanine, the CDR3 consists of 12 amino acids. CDR3 DNA is the only sequence kept; it has 36 bases, read in frame from the first base. V drops 8 bases and J drops 2 bases, leaving 7 bases in between. This clonotype was found many times. This clone's antigen is unknown. Per-base qualities were not stored, and no clone one base away is much larger. Library construction relied on 5' RACE. Instrument used: Illumina HiSeq 2000. A universal primer binding site was added through template switching, and the final cDNA carried a unique molecular identifier so that TCR cDNA molecules could be counted accurately. Specific primers in the conserved constant-segment region were used to synthesize first-strand cDNA for TCR alpha and beta chains. To control for contamination, every cDNA library carried two barcodes: a SMART-Mk sample barcode plus Illumina barcodes. TruSeq adapter sequences, together with Illumina sample barcodes, were added in two successive PCR steps. TCR alpha and beta cDNA libraries were sequenced on the Illumina HiSeq platform with custom primers. The source study handled its data this way. Raw reads were processed with MiGEC to extract unique molecular identifiers, and MiXCR was used to determine CDR3 positions. For each individual, recombination models were inferred using an EM algorithm with the repgenHMM and IGoR tools. The tcR package in R was used for shared clonotype analysis, with sharing normalized by the product of cloneset sizes. Out-of-frame nonproductive sequences were analyzed to study raw recombination free of thymic and clonal selection effects. Using fastp at Q25 and MiXCR, TCRdb reprocessed the public reads and kept productive beta chains. Rows merge per CDR3 protein into single entries with the most common DNA and genes. The V and J calls and clone size are TCRdb's, not the authors'. The table for this sample lists fewer than 900,000 distinct CDR3 sequences; 15% to 20% of them were counted only once. Around 13% of the sample rests with the top ten.

Separately, the same data were catalogued under a study of T cells expressing NK-cell markers. In that second paper, the authors write: In sorted CD3+CD56+NKG2C+, CD3+CD56+NKG2C- and CD3+CD56-NKG2C+ T-cell subsets from several donors, TCR beta-chain repertoires were profiled. Most of the eight sequenced donors were HCMV-seropositive and one was HCMV-seronegative. To restrict sorting to alphabetaTCR-expressing T cells, an anti-gammadeltaTCR antibody was added in several experiments. In six donors, the dominant CD3+CD56+NKG2C+ clonotypes were among the top 10 CD8+ clonotypes and accounted for about 1.0-7.5% of CD8+ T cells. Those dominant clonotypes were again the most abundant among CD3+CD56-NKG2C+ cells in a few donors, at roughly 28.3-65%. It remained unclear whether the expanded NKG2C-expressing T cell clones were specific for HCMV antigens. Randomly selected healthy volunteers, three men and five women, were used as the eight sequenced donors. A commercial ELISA kit detecting HCMV-specific IgG in serum was used to determine HCMV serostatus. Bulk peripheral blood T-cell repertoires were additionally sequenced from unsorted PBMC for over 5 donors. MIGEC handled demultiplexing of the reads and grouping by UMI, while MiTCR was used to assemble and quantify clonotypes. To exclude erroneous sequences, any TCR cDNA sequence not supported by at least two reads was discarded. The tcR package was used for downstream repertoire analysis, with clonotypes matched between fractions based on CDR3 nucleotide sequence plus V segment. VDJmatch was used to annotate antigen specificity against VDJdb, with one amino acid substitution in CDR3 allowed.

The TCR was taken from a woman aged 18 to 35 in good health. The chain couples TRBV12-3 or TRBV12-4 to TRBJ2-1, and perhaps TRBD2 as D gene, on 5 matching bases. The sequenced sample was PBMCs. The DNA reads as follows: TGTGCCAGCGGGAGACCCTACAATGAGCAGTTCTTC. The resulting protein is CASGRPYNEQFF.